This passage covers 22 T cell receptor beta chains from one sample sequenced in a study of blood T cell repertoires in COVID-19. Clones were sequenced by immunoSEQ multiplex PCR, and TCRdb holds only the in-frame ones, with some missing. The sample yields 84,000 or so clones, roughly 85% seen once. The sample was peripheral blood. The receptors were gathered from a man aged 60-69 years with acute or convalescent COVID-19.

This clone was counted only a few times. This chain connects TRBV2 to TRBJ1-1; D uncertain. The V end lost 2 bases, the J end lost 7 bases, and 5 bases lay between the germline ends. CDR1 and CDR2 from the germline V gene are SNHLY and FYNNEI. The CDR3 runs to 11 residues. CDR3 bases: TGTGCCAGCAGTGAATTAGATGAAGCTTTCTTT. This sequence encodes CASSELDEAFF.

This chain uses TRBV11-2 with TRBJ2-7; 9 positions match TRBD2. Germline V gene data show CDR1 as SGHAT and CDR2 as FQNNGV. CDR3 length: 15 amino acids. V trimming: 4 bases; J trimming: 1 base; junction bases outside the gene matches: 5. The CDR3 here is CASSSSSGTSYEQYF. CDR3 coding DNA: TGTGCCAGCAGCTCCTCTAGCGGGACATCCTACGAGCAGTACTTC.

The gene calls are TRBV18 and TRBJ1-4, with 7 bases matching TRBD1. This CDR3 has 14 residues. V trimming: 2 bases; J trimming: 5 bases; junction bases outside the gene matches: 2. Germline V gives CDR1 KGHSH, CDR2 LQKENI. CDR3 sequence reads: CASSPGTENEKLFF. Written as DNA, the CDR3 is TGTGCCAGCTCACCAGGGACAGAAAATGAAAAACTGTTTTTT.

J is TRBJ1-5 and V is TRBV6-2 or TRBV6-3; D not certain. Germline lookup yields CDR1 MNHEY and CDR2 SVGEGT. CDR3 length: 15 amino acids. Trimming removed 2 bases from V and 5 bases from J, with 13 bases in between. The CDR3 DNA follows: TGTGCCAGCAGTTACCGCGCCGAATTGGATCAGCCCCAGCATTTT. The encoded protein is CASSYRAELDQPQHF.

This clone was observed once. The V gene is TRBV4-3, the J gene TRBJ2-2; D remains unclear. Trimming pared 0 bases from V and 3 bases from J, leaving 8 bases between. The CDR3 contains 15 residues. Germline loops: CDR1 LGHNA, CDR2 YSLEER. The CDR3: CASSQDPLYTGELFF. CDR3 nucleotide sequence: TGCGCCAGCAGCCAAGATCCACTTTACACCGGGGAGCTGTTTTTT.

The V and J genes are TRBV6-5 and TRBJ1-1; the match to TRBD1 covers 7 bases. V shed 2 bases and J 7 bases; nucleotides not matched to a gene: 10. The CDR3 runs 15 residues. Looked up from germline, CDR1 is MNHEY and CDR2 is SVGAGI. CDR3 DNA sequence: TGTGCCAGCAGTTACCGGGGACAGCCCGTGGGTGAAGCTTTCTTT. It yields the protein CASSYRGQPVGEAFF.

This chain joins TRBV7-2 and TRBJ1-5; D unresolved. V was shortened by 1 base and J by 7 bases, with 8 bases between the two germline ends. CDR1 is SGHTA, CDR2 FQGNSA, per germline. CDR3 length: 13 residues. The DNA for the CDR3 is TGTGCCAGCAGCTTAGAGAGGTCACAGCCCCAGCATTTT. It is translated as CASSLERSQPQHF.

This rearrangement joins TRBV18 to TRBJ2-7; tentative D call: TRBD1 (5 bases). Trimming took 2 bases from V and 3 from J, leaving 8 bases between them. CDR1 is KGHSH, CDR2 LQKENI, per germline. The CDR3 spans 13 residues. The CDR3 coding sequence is TGTGCCAGCTCACCAACAGGCAACTACGAGCAGTACTTC. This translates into CASSPTGNYEQYF.

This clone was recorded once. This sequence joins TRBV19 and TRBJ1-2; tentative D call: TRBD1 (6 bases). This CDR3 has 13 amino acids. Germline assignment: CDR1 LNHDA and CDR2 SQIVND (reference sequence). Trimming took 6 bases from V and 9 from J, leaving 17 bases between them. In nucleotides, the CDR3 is TGTGCCAGTAGCACGAACAGGGATTCTAGCTACACCTTC. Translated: CASSTNRDSSYTF.

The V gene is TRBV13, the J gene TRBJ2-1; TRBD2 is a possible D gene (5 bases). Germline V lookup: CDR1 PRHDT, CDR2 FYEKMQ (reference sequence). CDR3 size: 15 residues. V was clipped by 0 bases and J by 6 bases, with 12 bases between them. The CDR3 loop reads CASSLGAAGFNEQFF. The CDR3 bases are TGTGCCAGCAGCTTAGGTGCGGCGGGTTTCAATGAGCAGTTCTTC.

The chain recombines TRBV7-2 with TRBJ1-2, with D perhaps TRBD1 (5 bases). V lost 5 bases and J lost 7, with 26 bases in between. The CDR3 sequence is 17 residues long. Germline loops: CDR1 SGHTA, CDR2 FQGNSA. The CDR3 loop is CASSQGGAGSSFGGYTF. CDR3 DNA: TGTGCCAGCAGCCAAGGCGGCGCAGGGTCTTCTTTCGGTGGCTACACCTTC.

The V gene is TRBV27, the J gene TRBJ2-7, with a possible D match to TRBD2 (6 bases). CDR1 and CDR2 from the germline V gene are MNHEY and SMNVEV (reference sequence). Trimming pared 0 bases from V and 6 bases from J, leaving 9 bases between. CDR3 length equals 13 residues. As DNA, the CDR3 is TGTGCCAGCAGTTTATCGCTCGGGGGCGAGCAGTACTTC. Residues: CASSLSLGGEQYF.

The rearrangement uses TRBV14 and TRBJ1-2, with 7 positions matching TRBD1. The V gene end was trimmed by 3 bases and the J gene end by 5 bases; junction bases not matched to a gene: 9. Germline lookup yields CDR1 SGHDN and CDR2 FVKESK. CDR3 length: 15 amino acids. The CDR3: CASSQSYRGGYGYTF. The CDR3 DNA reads TGTGCCAGCAGCCAGTCTTACAGGGGTGGATATGGCTACACCTTC.

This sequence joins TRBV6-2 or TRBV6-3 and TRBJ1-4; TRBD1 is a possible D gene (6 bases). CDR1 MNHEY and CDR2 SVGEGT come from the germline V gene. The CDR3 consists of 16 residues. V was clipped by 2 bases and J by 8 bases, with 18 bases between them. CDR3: CASSYGTAIGGEKLFF. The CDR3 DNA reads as TGTGCCAGCAGTTACGGAACCGCTATTGGGGGCGAAAAACTGTTTTTT.

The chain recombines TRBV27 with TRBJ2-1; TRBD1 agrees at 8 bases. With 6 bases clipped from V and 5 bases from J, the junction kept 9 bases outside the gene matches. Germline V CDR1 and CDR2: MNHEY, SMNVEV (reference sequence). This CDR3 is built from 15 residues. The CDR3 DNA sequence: TGTGCCAGCAGCCCCCGGCAGGGGGCTCACAATGAGCAGTTCTTC. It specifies CASSPRQGAHNEQFF.

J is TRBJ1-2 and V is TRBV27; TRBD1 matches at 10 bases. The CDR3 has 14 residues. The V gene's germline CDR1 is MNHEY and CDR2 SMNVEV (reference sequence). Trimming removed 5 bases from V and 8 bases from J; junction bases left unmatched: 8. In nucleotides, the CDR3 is TGTGCCAGCAGTATGACAGGGGGCGCGGGAGGCTACACCTTC. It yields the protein CASSMTGGAGGYTF.

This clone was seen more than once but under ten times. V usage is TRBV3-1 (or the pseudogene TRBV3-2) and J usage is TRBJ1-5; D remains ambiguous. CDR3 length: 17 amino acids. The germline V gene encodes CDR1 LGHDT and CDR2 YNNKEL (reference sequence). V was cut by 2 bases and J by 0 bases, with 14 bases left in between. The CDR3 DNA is TGTGCCAGCAGCCAAACCTGGACGGAGGATAGCAATCAGCCCCAGCATTTT. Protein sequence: CASSQTWTEDSNQPQHF.

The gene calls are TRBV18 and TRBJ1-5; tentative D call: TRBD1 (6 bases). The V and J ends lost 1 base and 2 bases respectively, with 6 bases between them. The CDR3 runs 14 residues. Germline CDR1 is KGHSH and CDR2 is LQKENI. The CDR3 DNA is TGTGCCAGCTCACCACAGGGGGGCAATCAGCCCCAGCATTTT. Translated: CASSPQGGNQPQHF.

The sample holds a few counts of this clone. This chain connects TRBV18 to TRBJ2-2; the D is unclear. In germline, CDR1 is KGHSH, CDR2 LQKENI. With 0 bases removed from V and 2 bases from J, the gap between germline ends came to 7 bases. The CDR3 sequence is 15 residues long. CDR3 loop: CASSPPPPNTGELFF. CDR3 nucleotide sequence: TGTGCCAGCTCACCACCTCCTCCTAACACCGGGGAGCTGTTTTTT.

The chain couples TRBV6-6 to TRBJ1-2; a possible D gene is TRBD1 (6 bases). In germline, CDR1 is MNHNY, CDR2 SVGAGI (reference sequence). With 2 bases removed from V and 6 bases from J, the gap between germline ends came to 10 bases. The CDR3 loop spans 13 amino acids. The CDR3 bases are TGTGCCAGCAGTTACCAGGGGAATGATGGCTACACCTTC. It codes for CASSYQGNDGYTF.

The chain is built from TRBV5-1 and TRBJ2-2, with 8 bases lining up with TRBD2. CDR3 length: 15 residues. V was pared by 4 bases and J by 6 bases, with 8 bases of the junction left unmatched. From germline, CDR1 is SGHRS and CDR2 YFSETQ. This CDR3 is CASSPRTSTAGELFF. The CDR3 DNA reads TGCGCCAGCAGCCCGAGGACTAGCACCGCCGGGGAGCTGTTTTTT.

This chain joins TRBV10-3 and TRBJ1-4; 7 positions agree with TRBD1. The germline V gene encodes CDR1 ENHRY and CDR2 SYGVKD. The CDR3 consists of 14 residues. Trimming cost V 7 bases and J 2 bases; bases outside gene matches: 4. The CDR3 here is CAIKRQGTNEKLFF. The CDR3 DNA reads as TGTGCCATCAAAAGACAGGGTACTAATGAAAAACTGTTTTTT.